This TCR beta chain was captured in a study of T cells in Graves' hyperthyroidism and ophthalmopathy. In the study overall: Peripheral blood was obtained at initial diagnosis, preceding any treatment.

In patients aged 18 to 65, hyperthyroidism was newly diagnosed, with duration under 2 months. PBMCs were obtained from over 8.5 ml fresh peripheral blood. On this clonotype: Its antigen is as yet unknown.

RNA transcripts gave rise to amplified TCR beta CDR3 regions. In the first-round RT-PCR of the TCR CDR3, the HTBI primer set was used. A single record per CDR3 protein comes from TCRdb applying MiXCR to the multiplex PCR reads. The sample yields 700,000 to 850,000 distinct CDR3 sequences, 30% to 40% seen once. Study-wide results and caveats: Ophthalmopathy was told apart from stable hyperthyroidism by a 13 V-J model.

The sequence was collected from a woman aged 40 to 50 with Graves' hyperthyroidism. The sample consisted of blood.

The DNA for the CDR3 is TGCAGCGTTGCGGACACGGGTGTCCACGAGCAGTACTTC. Amino acid sequence: CSVADTGVHEQYF. The chain carries TRBV29-1 and TRBJ2-7; a possible D gene is TRBD1 (5 bases). CDR3 size: 13 residues. The V gene's germline CDR1 is SQVTM and CDR2 ANQGSEA. V dropped 4 bases and J dropped 5 bases, with 15 bases sitting between them.